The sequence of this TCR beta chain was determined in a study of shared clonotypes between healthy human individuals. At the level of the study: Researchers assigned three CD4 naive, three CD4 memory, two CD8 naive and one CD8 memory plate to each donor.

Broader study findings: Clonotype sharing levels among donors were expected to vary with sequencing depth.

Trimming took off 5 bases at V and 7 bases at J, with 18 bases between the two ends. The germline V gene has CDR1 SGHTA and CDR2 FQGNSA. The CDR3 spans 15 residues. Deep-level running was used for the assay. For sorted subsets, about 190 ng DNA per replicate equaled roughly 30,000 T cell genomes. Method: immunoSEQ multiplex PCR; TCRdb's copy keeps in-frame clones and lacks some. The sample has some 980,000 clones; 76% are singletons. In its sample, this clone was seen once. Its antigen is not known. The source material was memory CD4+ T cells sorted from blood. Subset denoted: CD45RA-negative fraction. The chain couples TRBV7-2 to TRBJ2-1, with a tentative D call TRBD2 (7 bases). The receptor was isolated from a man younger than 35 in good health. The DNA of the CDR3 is TGTGCCAGCAGCCTGGGCGGGGGCCTGGAGAATGAGCAGTTCTTC. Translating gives CASSLGGGLENEQFF.